A single sample gave rise to the 10 T cell receptor beta chains below, sequenced in a study of T cell changes during pregnancy in multiple sclerosis. Clones were read by immunoSEQ multiplex PCR, and TCRdb kept only the in-frame ones, dropping some. Among about 43,000 clones listed, 88% were seen once. Sequencing used peripheral blood, obtained in the first trimester of pregnancy. These receptors were collected from a female donor in good health, enrolled as a control in a pregnancy study.

This clone was observed a single time. The V call is TRBV5-6, the J call TRBJ2-5, with 10 nucleotides matching TRBD2. The closer fit of TRBJ2-7 to the DNA end suggests the J call may be wrong. Per germline, CDR1 SGHDT and CDR2 YYEEEE. The CDR3 loop spans 16 amino acids. The CDR3 protein is CASSLRSASGSSEQYF. The CDR3 DNA follows: TGTGCCAGCAGCTTGAGGTCGGCTAGCGGGAGTAGCGAGCAGTACTTC.

This clone was counted a single time. The chain has TRBV7-9 and TRBJ1-1; no reliable D call. Trimming took 5 bases from V and 4 from J, leaving 17 bases between them. Germline lookup yields CDR1 SEHNR and CDR2 FQNEAQ (reference sequence). The CDR3 has 15 amino acids. The CDR3 is CASSKIFGEFTEAFF. Here the CDR3 DNA reads TGTGCCAGCAGCAAAATCTTCGGGGAGTTCACTGAAGCTTTCTTT.

The chain has TRBV5-5 and TRBJ2-7, with a weak D call TRBD2 (6 bases). The V gene's germline CDR1 is SGHKS and CDR2 YYEKEE (reference sequence). This CDR3 region has 16 residues. Deletions cut 0 bases from V and 6 bases from J, with 19 bases between. The CDR3: CASSLEASAWRGEQYF. In DNA, the CDR3 is TGTGCCAGCAGCTTGGAGGCTAGCGCGTGGCGCGGCGAGCAGTACTTC.

The rearrangement links TRBV9 to TRBJ2-3, with D perhaps matching TRBD1 (5 bases). The CDR3 runs 15 residues. Trimming removed 3 bases at V and 0 bases at J, with 11 bases between. CDR1 is SGDLS, CDR2 YYNGEE, per germline. The CDR3 spells CASSGQGLSTDTQYF. In DNA, the CDR3 is TGTGCCAGCAGCGGTCAGGGTTTGAGCACAGATACGCAGTATTTT.

The chain combines TRBV28 with TRBJ2-1; 11 bases agree with TRBD2. The CDR3 spans 16 residues. V gave up 4 bases and J gave up 3 bases; unmatched junction bases: 5. Germline V gives CDR1 MDHEN, CDR2 SYDVKM. CDR3 residues: CASSSQTSGVYNEQFF. In DNA, the CDR3 is TGTGCCAGCAGTTCTCAGACTAGCGGGGTCTACAATGAGCAGTTCTTC.

This clone was seen a few times. The chain has TRBV6-6 and TRBJ2-1, with a weak D call TRBD2 (5 bases). This CDR3 region has 14 residues. V gave up 9 bases and J gave up 4 bases, with 16 bases separating them. The V gene's germline CDR1 is MNHNY and CDR2 SVGAGI (reference sequence). The CDR3 loop reads CASTNSEGYNEQFF. The DNA for the CDR3 is TGTGCCAGTACAAACAGTGAGGGTTACAATGAGCAGTTCTTC.

The rearrangement links TRBV5-1 to TRBJ2-7; 9 bases map to TRBD1. The V and J ends lost 4 bases and 2 bases, in that order; junction bases with no gene match: 13. Per the germline V gene, CDR1 is SGHRS and CDR2 is YFSETQ. The CDR3 runs to 17 residues. DNA for the CDR3: TGCGCCAGCAGCCAAACAGCCGGGACAGGGAACACCTACGAGCAGTACTTC. Translated: CASSQTAGTGNTYEQYF.

CDR3 residues: CASSLLAGTDTQYF. CDR3 DNA: TGTGCCAGCAGCTTACTAGCGGGGACAGATACGCAGTATTTT. This chain connects TRBV7-3 to TRBJ2-3; 9 nucleotides match TRBD2. After removal of 2 bases from V and 3 bases from J, the junction contained 0 bases not matched to a gene. CDR1 is SGHTA and CDR2 is FQGTGA in the germline V gene. CDR3 length: 14 amino acids.

The rearrangement uses TRBV2 and TRBJ1-2; maybe TRBD1 (6 bases). The CDR3 contains 15 residues. V dropped 6 bases and J dropped 5 bases, with 19 bases sitting between them. The germline CDR1 and CDR2 sequences are SNHLY and FYNNEI. In DNA form, the CDR3 reads TGTGCCAGCAGCGCACCGGGCAGGGGAGATTATGGCTACACCTTC. Amino acids: CASSAPGRGDYGYTF.

This clone was recorded only once. V gene TRBV7-3 combines with J gene TRBJ2-1; 8 positions match TRBD2. J gave up 0 bases and V 1 base, and 8 bases lay outside the gene matches. CDR3 length equals 18 residues. CDR1 and CDR2 from the germline V gene are SGHTA and FQGTGA. In DNA form, the CDR3 reads TGTGCCAGCAGCTTAATCCCACGGGGGGGCAGCTCCTACAATGAGCAGTTCTTC. Amino acids: CASSLIPRGGSSYNEQFF.